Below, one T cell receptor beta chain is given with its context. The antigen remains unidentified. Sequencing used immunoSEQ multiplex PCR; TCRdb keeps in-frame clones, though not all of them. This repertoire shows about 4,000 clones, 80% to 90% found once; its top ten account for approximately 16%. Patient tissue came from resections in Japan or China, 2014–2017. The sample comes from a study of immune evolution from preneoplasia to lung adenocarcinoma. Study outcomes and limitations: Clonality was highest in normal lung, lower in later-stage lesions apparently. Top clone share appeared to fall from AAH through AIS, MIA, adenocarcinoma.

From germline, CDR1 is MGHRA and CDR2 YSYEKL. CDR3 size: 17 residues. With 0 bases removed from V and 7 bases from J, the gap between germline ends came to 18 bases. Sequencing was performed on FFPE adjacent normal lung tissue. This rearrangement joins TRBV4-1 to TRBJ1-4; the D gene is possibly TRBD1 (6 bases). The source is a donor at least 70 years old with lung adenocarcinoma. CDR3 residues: CASSQDRYRQGSEKLFF. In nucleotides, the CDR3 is TGCGCCAGCAGCCAAGATCGGTATAGGCAGGGGAGTGAAAAACTGTTTTTT.